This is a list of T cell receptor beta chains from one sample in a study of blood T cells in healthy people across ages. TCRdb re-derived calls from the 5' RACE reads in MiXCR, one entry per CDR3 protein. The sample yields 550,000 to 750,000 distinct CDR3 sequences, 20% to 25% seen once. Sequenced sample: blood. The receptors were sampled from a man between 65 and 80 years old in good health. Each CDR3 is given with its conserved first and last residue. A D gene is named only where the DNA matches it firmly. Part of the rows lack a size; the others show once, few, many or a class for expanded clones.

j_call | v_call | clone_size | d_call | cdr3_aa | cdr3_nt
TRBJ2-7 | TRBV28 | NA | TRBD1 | CASSSFGQVPYEQYF | TGTGCCAGCAGTTCCTTTGGACAGGTCCCCTACGAGCAGTACTTC
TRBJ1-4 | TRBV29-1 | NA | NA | CSIVQEGEKLFF | TGCAGCATTGTACAAGAAGGGGAAAAACTGTTTTTT
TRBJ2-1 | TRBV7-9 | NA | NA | CASSLGSGFDSYNEQFF | TGTGCCAGCAGCTTAGGGTCGGGGTTCGACTCCTACAATGAGCAGTTCTTC
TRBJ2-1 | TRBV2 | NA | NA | CASGLDLNEQFF | TGTGCCAGCGGTCTCGATTTGAATGAGCAGTTCTTC
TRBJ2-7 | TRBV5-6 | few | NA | CASRSRGRDEQYF | TGTGCCAGCCGTTCTAGGGGGAGGGACGAGCAGTACTTC
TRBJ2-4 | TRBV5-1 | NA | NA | CASSLSRVDKNIQYF | TGCGCCAGCAGCTTGAGCAGGGTCGACAAAAACATTCAGTACTTC
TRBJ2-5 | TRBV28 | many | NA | CASSSLDSQETQYF | TGTGCCAGCAGCTCCCTGGACAGCCAAGAGACCCAGTACTTC
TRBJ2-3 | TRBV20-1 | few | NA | CSAKGPIPTDTQYF | TGCAGTGCTAAAGGACCCATCCCCACAGATACGCAGTATTTT
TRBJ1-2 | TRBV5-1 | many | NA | CASSFWGANYGYTF | TGCGCCAGCAGCTTTTGGGGGGCTAACTATGGCTACACCTTC
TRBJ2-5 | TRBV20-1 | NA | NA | CSARGQAWIF | TGCAGTGCTAGAGGGCAGGCCTGGATCTTC
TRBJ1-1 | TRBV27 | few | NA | CASRSHPNTEAFF | TGTGCCAGCAGATCCCATCCGAACACTGAAGCTTTCTTT
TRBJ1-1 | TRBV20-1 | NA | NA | CSAPRTGGSEAFF | TGCAGTGCTCCAAGGACTGGAGGAAGTGAAGCTTTCTTT
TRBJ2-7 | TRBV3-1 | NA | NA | CASSSWTTSYEQYF | TGTGCCAGCAGCAGCTGGACTACCTCCTACGAGCAGTACTTC
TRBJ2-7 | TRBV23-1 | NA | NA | CASSQWGHEQYF | TGCGCCAGCAGTCAATGGGGCCACGAGCAGTACTTC
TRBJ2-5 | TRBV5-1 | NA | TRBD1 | CASSLEGQGLETQYF | TGCGCCAGCAGCTTGGAGGGACAGGGGTTAGAGACCCAGTACTTC
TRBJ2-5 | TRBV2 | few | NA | CASSVSPETQYF | TGTGCCAGCAGTGTCAGTCCGGAGACCCAGTACTTC
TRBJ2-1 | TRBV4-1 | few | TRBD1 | CASSQEGFGTGTNEQFF | TGCGCCAGCAGCCAAGAGGGATTCGGGACAGGGACTAATGAGCAGTTCTTC
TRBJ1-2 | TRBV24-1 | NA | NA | CATSDVSYGYTF | TGTGCCACCAGTGATGTGTCCTATGGCTACACCTTC
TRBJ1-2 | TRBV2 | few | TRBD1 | CASTQGQELYGYTF | TGTGCCAGCACCCAGGGACAGGAACTCTATGGCTACACCTTC
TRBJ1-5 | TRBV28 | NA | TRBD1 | CASSGGTGVNQPQHF | TGTGCCAGCAGCGGAGGGACAGGGGTTAATCAGCCCCAGCATTTT
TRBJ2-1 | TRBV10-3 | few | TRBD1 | CAISGGQGADNEQFF | TGTGCCATCAGTGGAGGGCAGGGGGCGGACAATGAGCAGTTCTTC
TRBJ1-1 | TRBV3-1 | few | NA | CASSQSVMNTEAFF | TGTGCCAGCAGCCAATCAGTTATGAACACTGAAGCTTTCTTT
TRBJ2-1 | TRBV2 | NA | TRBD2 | CASTSGRRTNEQFF | TGTGCCAGCACCAGCGGGAGAAGGACCAATGAGCAGTTCTTC
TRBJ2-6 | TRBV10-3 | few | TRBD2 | CAISEGASGSQPGANVLTF | TGTGCCATCAGTGAGGGGGCTAGCGGGAGTCAACCTGGGGCCAACGTCCTGACTTTC
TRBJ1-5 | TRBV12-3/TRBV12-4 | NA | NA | CASRRHQGYNQPQHF | TGTGCCAGCAGGCGGCACCAGGGTTACAATCAGCCCCAGCATTTT
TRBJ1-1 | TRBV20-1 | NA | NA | CSAREQGMNAEASF | TGCAGTGCTAGAGAGCAGGGGATGAACGCTGAAGCTTCCTTT
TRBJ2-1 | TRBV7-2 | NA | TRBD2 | CASSSTGTSGNEQFF | TGTGCCAGCAGCTCGACAGGGACTAGCGGGAATGAGCAGTTCTTC
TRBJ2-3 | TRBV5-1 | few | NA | CASSFGANQATDTQYF | TGCGCCAGCAGCTTCGGGGCTAACCAGGCCACAGATACGCAGTATTTT
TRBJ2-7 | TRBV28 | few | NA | CASSLSTAGREQYF | TGTGCCAGCAGTCTGTCTACTGCGGGGCGGGAGCAGTACTTC
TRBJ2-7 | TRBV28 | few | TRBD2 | CASSSSSGRTYEQYF | TGTGCCAGCAGTTCGTCTAGCGGGAGGACCTACGAGCAGTACTTC
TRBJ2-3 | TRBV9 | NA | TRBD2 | CASSVVPSGGSRADTQYF | TGTGCCAGCAGCGTGGTCCCGAGTGGCGGGAGTCGGGCAGATACGCAGTATTTT
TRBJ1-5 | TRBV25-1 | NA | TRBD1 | CASSVTGSNQPQHF | TGTGCCAGCAGTGTGACAGGGAGCAATCAGCCCCAGCATTTT
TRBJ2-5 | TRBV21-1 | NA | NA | CASSKVGGTVAQYF | TGTGCCAGCAGCAAAGTCGGCGGGACCGTGGCCCAGTACTTC
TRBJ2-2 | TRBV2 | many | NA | CASSGGDLNTGELFF | TGTGCCAGCAGTGGGGGAGACCTGAACACCGGGGAGCTGTTTTTT
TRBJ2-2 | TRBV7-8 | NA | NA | CASSFTQGTTGELFF | TGTGCCAGCAGCTTCACACAGGGCACCACCGGGGAGCTGTTTTTT
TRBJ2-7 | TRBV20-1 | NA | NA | CSARDGTFSHEQYF | TGCAGTGCTAGAGATGGGACATTTTCCCACGAGCAGTACTTC
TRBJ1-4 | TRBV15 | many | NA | CATSRDQSNEKLFF | TGTGCCACCAGCAGAGATCAGTCTAATGAAAAACTGTTTTTT
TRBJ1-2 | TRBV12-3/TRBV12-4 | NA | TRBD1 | CASGNRGPLGYTF | TGTGCCAGCGGGAACAGGGGGCCATTGGGCTACACCTTC
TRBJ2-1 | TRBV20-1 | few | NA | CSASTGISYNEQFF | TGCAGTGCTAGTACGGGAATCTCCTACAATGAGCAGTTCTTC
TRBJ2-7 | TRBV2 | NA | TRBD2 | CASNRGGFQYYEQYF | TGTGCCAGCAACCGGGGGGGCTTTCAGTACTACGAGCAGTACTTC
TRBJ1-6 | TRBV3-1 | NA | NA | CASSQETRNSPLHF | TGTGCCAGCAGCCAAGAGACCAGGAATTCACCCCTCCACTTT
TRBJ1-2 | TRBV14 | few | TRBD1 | CASSHAPGQGAGYGYTF | TGTGCCAGCAGCCATGCCCCGGGACAGGGGGCAGGCTATGGCTACACCTTC
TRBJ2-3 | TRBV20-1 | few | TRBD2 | CSSDDSGSKTDTQYF | TGCAGCTCAGACGACAGCGGGAGTAAAACAGATACGCAGTATTTT
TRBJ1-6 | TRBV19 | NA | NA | CASSSTENSPLHF | TGTGCCAGTAGTTCCACCGAGAATTCACCCCTCCACTTT
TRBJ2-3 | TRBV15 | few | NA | CATSRAGFTDTQYF | TGTGCCACCAGCAGAGCAGGATTCACAGATACGCAGTATTTT
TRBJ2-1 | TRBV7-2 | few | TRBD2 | CASSPSGRQQLF | TGTGCCAGCAGTCCGAGCGGGAGGCAGCAGCTCTTC
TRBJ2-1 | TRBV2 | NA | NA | CASRGSAANRGEQFF | TGTGCCAGCAGGGGGAGCGCGGCAAATAGGGGTGAGCAGTTCTTC
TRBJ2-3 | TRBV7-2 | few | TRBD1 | CASSSADRGLKQYF | TGTGCCAGCAGCTCGGCAGACAGGGGGCTAAAGCAGTATTTT
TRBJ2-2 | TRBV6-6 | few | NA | CASRLGWNTGELFF | TGTGCCAGCAGACTCGGTTGGAACACCGGGGAGCTGTTTTTT
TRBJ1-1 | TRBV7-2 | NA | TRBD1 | CASSLGRTGPAFF | TGTGCCAGCAGCTTAGGCCGGACAGGGCCTGCTTTCTTT
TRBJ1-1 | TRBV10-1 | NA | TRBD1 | CASSDQGASEAFF | TGCGCCAGCAGTGATCAGGGGGCCTCTGAAGCTTTCTTT
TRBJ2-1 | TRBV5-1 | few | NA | CASQQDSSYNEQFF | TGCGCCAGCCAACAGGACAGCTCCTACAATGAGCAGTTCTTC